This T cell receptor beta chain was identified in a study of regulatory T cells in long-lasting Graves disease (dated by TCRdb to the early 2020s). Describing the broader study: Antithyroid drugs had been taken for less than 3 months by newly diagnosed Graves' disease patients. A total of roughly 35 samples underwent TCR sequencing: roughly 13 from persistent and roughly 20 from newly diagnosed Graves' disease patients. Peripheral blood TCR sequencing and RNA sequencing compared persistent Graves' disease patients with newly diagnosed Graves' disease patients. The study was conducted in China and was registered as a clinical trial. The study at large found these results: Preferential use of TRBV28, TRBJ1-2 and TRBJ2-5 was observed in persistent disease, whereas TRBV20-1 and TRBJ2-1 were favored in newly diagnosed disease. Peripheral blood alone was examined, since thyroid tissue, which constituted the primary lesion, could not be accessed. Only the TCR beta chain was sequenced and analyzed. Patients with persistent disease shared more public clonotypes (about 2,900) than newly diagnosed patients did (about 1,000). Persistent Graves' disease patients showed lower TCR Shannon entropy and fewer highly expanded clones than newly diagnosed patients, suggesting clonal expansion. As a limitation, the authors acknowledged that the small sample size may reduce accuracy.

The trim is 1 base for V and 5 bases for J, with a gap of 12 bases between the germline ends. The germline V gene specifies SGDLS as CDR1 and YYNGEE as CDR2. Measured from the cysteine to the phenylalanine, the CDR3 is 15 residues long. CDR3 DNA is the only sequence kept; it has 45 bases, read in frame from the first base. The sample holds many counts of this clonotype. Its antigen remains undetermined. No base quality information exists; no much larger clone differs at one position. Library preparation used multiplex PCR. TCRdb names Illumina HiSeq 4000 as the instrument used. To build TCR beta libraries, CDR3 regions were amplified by Arm-PCR using iRepertoire HTBI primers. Before sequencing, the PCR products went through gel purification. Processing in the source paper ran as follows. A total of fewer than 65 TRBV and about 13 TRBJ segments were identified across samples and were used for gene usage analysis of CDR3 amino acid clonotypes. COPE and FqMerger were used to merge filtered high-quality paired reads into contigs. BLAST was used to align contigs to IMGT TRBV, TRBD and TRBJ reference genes, with CDR3 defined following IMGT. Any clonotype with a frequency above 0.1% was counted as a highly expanded clone. Repertoire diversity was measured by Shannon entropy, and V-J evenness by the Gini coefficient. A clonotype was considered public if more than one individual shared it. Clones were called with MiXCR by TCRdb after fastp trimmed the public reads at Q25, and only in-frame beta chains were retained. Rows with one shared CDR3 protein collapse into an entry with the most common genes and DNA. The V and J calls come from TCRdb's annotation, not from the publication. The sample table holds about 460,000 distinct CDR3 sequences, of which 11% to 15% were seen once. The ten largest clones represent about a sixth of the sample.

What the time point label conveys for this sample: newly diagnosed GD, antithyroid drugs for less than 3 months. RNA was extracted from PBMCs in TRIzol for both TCR sequencing and RNA sequencing. The diagnosis of Graves' disease followed American Thyroid Association guidelines. Patients were recruited from an endocrinology department in Xi'an, China. From each patient, approximately 10 milliliters of peripheral blood was collected into an EDTA anticoagulant tube. Ficoll Paque Plus density gradient separation was used to isolate PBMCs, and no further T cell sorting was done. An Agilent 2100 Bioanalyzer and agarose gel were used to check RNA quality, and a NanoDrop 2000 was used to measure RNA concentration. These records were also assigned to another study, of T cells in Graves' hyperthyroidism and ophthalmopathy. As noted in the second study: A patient counted as having stable Graves' hyperthyroidism if no progression to ophthalmopathy occurred over 18 months of follow-up. Hyperthyroidism patients were aged 18 to 65 years and newly diagnosed, with disease duration of less than 2 months. Any patient with an uncontrolled infection, another autoimmune disease, pregnancy or lactation was excluded. Diagnoses were established on the basis of clinical symptoms, serum thyroxine and TRAb, thyroid ultrasound, and orbital computed tomography. The TCR CDR3 was subjected to a first round of RT-PCR using the HTBI primer set and the Qiagen OneStep RT-PCR kit. Most expanded thyroid clonotypes (frequency above 0.001) were also detected in blood, a finding suggesting that blood repertoires may reflect thyroid immune responses. Ophthalmopathy was separated from stable hyperthyroidism by a 13 V-J signature model, with roughly 88% sensitivity and about 81% specificity obtained in cross-validation and 80%/75% obtained in testing. In validation, the model predicted progression to ophthalmopathy a median of roughly 6.5 months before onset, with roughly 70% sensitivity and roughly 79% specificity. A discovery cohort of about 96 patients, about 43 with Graves' ophthalmopathy and over 55 with stable Graves' hyperthyroidism, was used to find distinguishing TCR V-J signatures. Whether ophthalmopathy could be predicted prospectively was tested in an independent validation cohort made up of about 18 hyperthyroidism patients plus 17 patients who later progressed to ophthalmopathy. For training and testing, the 100 or so patients in the discovery cohort were randomly divided in a 7:3 ratio. Thyroid tissue and blood T-cell repertoires from over 5 Graves' hyperthyroidism patients were also compared in the study. After sampling, hyperthyroidism patients received methimazole starting at 30 mg daily, and ophthalmopathy patients received high-dose intravenous methylprednisolone. Libraries were constructed in a second round of multiplex PCR, after which size selection and purification were performed. The libraries were sequenced on an Illumina HiSeq2000 using paired-end 100 bp reads. SOAPnuke was used to process the raw data, throwing out any read that contained adapters or uncalled bases, had a mean Phred below 15, or lacked an exact constant-primer or identifier match. High-quality paired reads were merged with COPE v1.2.5, and unique nucleotide sequences were defined as clonotypes. MiTCR v1.1 was used to align clonotypes to the IMGT TRBV, TRBD and TRBJ reference segments. The analysis included only V-J combinations with a frequency above 0.0001, which together covered more than 99% of the repertoires. The TCS score was defined as the ratio of F50 (clonal expansion) to E x V (chaos), calculated using BLOSUM62-based TCRdist between CDR3 peptides within each V-J. Welch's t-statistics and random forest reduced fewer than 600 V-J features to roughly 13, which were used in a naive Bayes classifier (R e1071). No statistical method was used to fix the sample size in advance, and group allocation was not hidden from the investigators. The paper describes TCR Vbeta CDR3 sequencing of around 140 peripheral blood samples, made up of about 40 ophthalmopathy patients, approximately 73 hyperthyroidism patients and approximately 17 progressor patients.

The sequence links TRBV9 to TRBJ2-2; no D gene is confidently identified. This clonotype originated in a woman aged 50 to 65 with Graves disease. Donor details come from another sample of the same person, matched by shared clones. The sample consisted of peripheral blood mononuclear cells (PBMCs), taken at new diagnosis, from a patient treated with antithyroid drugs. The encoded CDR3 is CASSVQSLNTGELFF. In nucleotides, the sequence is TGTGCCAGCAGCGTACAGAGTCTCAATACCGGGGAGCTGTTTTTT.